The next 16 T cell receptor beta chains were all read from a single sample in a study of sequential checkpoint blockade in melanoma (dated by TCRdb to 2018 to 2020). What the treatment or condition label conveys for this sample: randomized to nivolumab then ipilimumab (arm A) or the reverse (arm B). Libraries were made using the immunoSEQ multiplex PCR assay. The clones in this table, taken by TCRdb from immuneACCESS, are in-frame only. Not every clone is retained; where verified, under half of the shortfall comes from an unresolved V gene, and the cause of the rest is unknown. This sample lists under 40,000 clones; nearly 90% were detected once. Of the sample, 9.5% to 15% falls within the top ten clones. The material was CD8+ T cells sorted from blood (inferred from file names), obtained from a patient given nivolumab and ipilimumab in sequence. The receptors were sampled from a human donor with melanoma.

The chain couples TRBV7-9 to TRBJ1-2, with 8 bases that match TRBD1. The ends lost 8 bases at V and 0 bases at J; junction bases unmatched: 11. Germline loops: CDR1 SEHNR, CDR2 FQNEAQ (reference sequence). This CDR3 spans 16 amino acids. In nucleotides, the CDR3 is TGTGCCAGCGGAGAATTCAGGGGGCGAACTAACTATGGCTACACCTTC. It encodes CASGEFRGRTNYGYTF.

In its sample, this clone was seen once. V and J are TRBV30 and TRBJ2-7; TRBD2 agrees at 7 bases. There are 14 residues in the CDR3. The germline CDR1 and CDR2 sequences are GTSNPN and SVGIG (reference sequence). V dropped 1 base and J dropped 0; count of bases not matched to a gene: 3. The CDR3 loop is CAWSGRETSYEQYF. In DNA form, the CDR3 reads TGTGCCTGGAGTGGGCGGGAGACCTCCTACGAGCAGTACTTC.

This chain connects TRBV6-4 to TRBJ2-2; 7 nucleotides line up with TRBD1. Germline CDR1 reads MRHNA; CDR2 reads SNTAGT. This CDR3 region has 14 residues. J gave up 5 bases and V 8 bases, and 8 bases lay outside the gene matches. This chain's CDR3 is CASSDRDRTGELFF. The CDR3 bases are TGTGCCAGCTCCGACAGGGATAGGACCGGGGAGCTGTTTTTT.

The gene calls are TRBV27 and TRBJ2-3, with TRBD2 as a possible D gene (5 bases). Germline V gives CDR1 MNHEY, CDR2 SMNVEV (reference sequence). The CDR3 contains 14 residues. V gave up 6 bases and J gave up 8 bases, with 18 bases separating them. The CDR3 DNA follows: TGTGCCAGCAGGCTGAACATACGGGGAACTACGCAGTATTTT. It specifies CASRLNIRGTTQYF.

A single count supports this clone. CDR3 in amino acids: CASSYSGLAVTDTQYF. Here the CDR3 DNA reads TGTGCCAGCAGTTACTCGGGTTTAGCGGTCACAGATACGCAGTATTTT. This rearrangement joins TRBV6-6 to TRBJ2-3, with D possibly TRBD2 on 6 matching bases. V dropped 0 bases and J dropped 2 bases, with 12 bases sitting between them. The CDR3 is 16 residues long. In germline, CDR1 is MNHNY, CDR2 SVGAGI (reference sequence).

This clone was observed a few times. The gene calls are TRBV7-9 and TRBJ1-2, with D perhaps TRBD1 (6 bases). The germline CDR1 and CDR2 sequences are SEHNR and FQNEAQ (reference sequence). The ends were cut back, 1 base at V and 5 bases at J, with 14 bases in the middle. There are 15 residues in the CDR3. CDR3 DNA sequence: TGTGCCAGCAGCTTAGGAGAACAGGGTGTTTATGGCTACACCTTC. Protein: CASSLGEQGVYGYTF.

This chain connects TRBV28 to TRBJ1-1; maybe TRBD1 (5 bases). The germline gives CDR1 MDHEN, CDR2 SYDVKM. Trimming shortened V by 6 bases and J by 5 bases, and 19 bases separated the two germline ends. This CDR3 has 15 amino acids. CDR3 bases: TGTGCCAGCAGCTCAGGGTTGGGGGGGGATACTGAAGCTTTCTTT. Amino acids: CASSSGLGGDTEAFF. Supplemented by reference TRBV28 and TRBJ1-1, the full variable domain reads DVKVTQSSRYLVKRTGEKVFLECVQDMDHENMFWYRQDPGLGLRLIYFSYDVKMKEKGDIPEGYSVSREKKERFSLILESASTNQTSMYLCASSSGLGGDTEAFFGQGTRLTVV.

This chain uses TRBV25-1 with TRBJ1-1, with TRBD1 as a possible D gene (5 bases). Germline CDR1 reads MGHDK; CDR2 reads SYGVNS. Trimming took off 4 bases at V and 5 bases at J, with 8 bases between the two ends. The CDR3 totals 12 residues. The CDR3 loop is CASSAGGTEAFF. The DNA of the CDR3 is TGTGCCAGCAGTGCCGGGGGTACTGAAGCTTTCTTT.

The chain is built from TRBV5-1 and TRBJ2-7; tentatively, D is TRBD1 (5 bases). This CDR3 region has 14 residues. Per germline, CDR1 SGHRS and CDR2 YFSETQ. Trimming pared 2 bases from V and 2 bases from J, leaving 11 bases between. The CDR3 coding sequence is TGCGCCAGCAGCTTCCAGGGTGATACCTACGAGCAGTACTTC. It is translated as CASSFQGDTYEQYF.

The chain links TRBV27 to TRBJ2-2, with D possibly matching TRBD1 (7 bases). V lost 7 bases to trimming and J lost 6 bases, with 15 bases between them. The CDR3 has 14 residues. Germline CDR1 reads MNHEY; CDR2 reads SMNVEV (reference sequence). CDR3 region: CASIRRGPAGELFF. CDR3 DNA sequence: TGTGCCAGCATCAGGAGGGGGCCGGCCGGGGAGCTGTTTTTT.

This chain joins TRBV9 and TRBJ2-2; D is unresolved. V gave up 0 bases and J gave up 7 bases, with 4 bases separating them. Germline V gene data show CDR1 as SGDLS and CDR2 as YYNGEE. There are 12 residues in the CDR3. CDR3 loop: CASSVGNGELFF. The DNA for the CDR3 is TGTGCCAGCAGCGTAGGTAACGGGGAGCTGTTTTTT.

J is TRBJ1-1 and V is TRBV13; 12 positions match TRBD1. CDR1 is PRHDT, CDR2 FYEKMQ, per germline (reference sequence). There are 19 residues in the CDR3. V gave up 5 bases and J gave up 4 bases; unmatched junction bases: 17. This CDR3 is CASSLPGQGARVIGTEAFF. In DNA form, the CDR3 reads TGTGCCAGCAGCCTGCCGGGACAGGGGGCGCGTGTTATTGGCACTGAAGCTTTCTTT.

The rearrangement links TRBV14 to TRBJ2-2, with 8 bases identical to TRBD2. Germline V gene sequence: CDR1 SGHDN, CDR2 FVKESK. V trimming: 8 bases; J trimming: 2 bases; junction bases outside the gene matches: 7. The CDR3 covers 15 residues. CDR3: CASEAGDINTGELFF. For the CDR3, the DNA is TGTGCCAGCGAAGCGGGGGATATAAACACCGGGGAGCTGTTTTTT.

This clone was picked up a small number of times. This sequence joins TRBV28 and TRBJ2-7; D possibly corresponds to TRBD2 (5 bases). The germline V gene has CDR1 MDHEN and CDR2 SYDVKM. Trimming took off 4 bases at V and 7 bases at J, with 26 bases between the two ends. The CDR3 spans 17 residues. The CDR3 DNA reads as TGTGCCAGCAGTTCCCTACAAGTGGTCCGGGATTTAGGGGAGCAGTACTTC. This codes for CASSSLQVVRDLGEQYF.

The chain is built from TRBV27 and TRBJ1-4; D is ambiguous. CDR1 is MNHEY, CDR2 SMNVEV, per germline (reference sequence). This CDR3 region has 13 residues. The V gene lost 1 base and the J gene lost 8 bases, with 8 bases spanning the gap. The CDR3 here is CASSLFGSEKLFF. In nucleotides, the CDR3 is TGTGCCAGCAGTTTATTTGGGAGCGAAAAACTGTTTTTT.

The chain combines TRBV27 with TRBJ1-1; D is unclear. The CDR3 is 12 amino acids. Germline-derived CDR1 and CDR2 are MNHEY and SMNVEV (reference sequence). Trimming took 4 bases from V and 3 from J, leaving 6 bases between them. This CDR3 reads CASSYGDTEAFF. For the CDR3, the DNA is TGTGCCAGCAGTTACGGGGACACTGAAGCTTTCTTT.